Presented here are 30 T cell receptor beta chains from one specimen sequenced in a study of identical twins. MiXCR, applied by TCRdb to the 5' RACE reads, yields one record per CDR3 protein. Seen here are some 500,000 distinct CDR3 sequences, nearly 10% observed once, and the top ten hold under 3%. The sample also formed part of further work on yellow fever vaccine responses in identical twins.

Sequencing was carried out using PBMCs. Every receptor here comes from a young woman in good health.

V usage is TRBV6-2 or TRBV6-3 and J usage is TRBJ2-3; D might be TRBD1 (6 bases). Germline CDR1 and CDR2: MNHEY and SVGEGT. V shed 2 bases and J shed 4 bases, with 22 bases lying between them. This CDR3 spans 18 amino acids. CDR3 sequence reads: CASSYQSDSAWGPDTQYF. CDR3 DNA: TGTGCCAGCAGTTACCAATCGGACAGCGCTTGGGGCCCAGATACGCAGTATTTT.

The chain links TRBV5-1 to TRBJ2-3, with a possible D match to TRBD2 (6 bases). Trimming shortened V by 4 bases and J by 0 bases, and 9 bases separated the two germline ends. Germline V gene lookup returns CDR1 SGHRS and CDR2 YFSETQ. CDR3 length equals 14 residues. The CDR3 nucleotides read TGCGCCAGCAGCGCACGGGGGAGCACAGATACGCAGTATTTT. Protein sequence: CASSARGSTDTQYF.

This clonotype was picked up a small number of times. The CDR3 here is CSASTSDFLGTQYF. As DNA, the CDR3 is TGCAGTGCTAGTACTAGCGACTTCTTAGGGACCCAGTACTTC. The chain carries TRBV20-1 and TRBJ2-5, with 7 positions matching TRBD2. This CDR3 has 14 residues. Per the germline V gene, CDR1 is DFQATT and CDR2 is SNEGSKA (reference sequence). Trimming cost V 3 bases and J 7 bases; bases outside gene matches: 11.

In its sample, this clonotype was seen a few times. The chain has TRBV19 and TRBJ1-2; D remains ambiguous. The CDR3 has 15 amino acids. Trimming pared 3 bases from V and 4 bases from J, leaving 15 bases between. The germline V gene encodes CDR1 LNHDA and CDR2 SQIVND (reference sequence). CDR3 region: CASSIPPSLIYGYTF. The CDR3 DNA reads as TGTGCCAGTAGTATTCCCCCTTCACTGATCTATGGCTACACCTTC.

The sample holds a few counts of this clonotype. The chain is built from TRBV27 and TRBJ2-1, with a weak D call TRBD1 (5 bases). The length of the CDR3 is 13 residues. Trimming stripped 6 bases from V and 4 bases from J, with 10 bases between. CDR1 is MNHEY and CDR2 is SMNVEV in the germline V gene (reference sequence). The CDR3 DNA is TGTGCCAGCAGCATGACAGCATACAATGAGCAGTTCTTC. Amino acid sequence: CASSMTAYNEQFF.

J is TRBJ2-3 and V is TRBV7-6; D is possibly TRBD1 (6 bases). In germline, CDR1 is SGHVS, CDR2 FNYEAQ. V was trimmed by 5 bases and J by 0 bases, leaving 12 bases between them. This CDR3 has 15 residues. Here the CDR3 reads CASSHGTLSTDTQYF. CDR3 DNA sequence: TGTGCCAGCAGCCACGGGACACTTAGCACAGATACGCAGTATTTT. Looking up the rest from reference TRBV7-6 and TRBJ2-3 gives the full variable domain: GAGVSQSPRYKVTKRGQDVALRCDPISGHVSLYWYRQALGQGPEFLTYFNYEAQQDKSGLPNDRFSAERPEGSISTLTIQRTEQRDSAMYRCASSHGTLSTDTQYFGPGTRLTVL.

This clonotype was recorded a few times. CDR3 sequence: CRGTSGGAKQYF. CDR3 coding DNA: TGCAGGGGGACTAGCGGGGGGGCCAAGCAGTATTTT. The rearrangement uses TRBV29-1 and TRBJ2-3; TRBD2 aligns across 16 bases. The CDR3 sequence is 12 residues long. From germline, CDR1 is SQVTM and CDR2 ANQGSEA.

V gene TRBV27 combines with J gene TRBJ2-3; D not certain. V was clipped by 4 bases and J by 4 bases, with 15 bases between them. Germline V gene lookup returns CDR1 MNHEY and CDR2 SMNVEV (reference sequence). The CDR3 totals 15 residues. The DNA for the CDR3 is TGTGCCAGCAGTTCTCGGGTCTTATTAGCAGATACGCAGTATTTT. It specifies CASSSRVLLADTQYF.

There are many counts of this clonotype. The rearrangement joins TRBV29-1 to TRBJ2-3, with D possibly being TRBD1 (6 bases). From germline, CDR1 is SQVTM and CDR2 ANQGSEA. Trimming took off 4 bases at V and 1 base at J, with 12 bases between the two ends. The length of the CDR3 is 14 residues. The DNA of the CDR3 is TGCAGCGTTGCGCACAGGGTGGGCACAGATACGCAGTATTTT. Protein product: CSVAHRVGTDTQYF.

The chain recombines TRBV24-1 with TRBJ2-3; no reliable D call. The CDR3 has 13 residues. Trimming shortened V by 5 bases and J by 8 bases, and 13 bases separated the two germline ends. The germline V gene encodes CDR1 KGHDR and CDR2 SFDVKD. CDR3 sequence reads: CATSVGKVGTQYF. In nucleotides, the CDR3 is TGTGCCACCAGTGTCGGTAAAGTCGGTACGCAGTATTTT.

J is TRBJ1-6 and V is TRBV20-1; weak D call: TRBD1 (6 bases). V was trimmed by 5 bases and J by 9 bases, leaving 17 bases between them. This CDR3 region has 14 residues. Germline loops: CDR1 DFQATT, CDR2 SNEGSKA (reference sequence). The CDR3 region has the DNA TGCAGTGCTGGGTCCGCGGACAGTGGTTCACCCCTCCACTTT. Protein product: CSAGSADSGSPLHF.

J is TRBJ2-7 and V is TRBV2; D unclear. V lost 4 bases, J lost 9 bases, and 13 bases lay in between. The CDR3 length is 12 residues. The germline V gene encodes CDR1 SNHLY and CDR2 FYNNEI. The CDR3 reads CASSAQVLVQYF. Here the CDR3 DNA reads TGTGCCAGCAGTGCCCAGGTACTTGTGCAGTACTTC.

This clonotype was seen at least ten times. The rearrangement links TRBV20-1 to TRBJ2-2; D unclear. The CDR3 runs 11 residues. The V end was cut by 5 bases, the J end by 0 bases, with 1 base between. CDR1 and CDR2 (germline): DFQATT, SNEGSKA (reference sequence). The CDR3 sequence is CSAPNTGELFF. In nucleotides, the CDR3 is TGCAGTGCTCCGAACACCGGGGAGCTGTTTTTT.

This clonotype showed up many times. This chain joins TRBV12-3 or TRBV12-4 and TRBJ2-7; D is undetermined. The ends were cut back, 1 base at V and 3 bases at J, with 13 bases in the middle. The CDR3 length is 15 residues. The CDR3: CASSLVSVRLYEQYF. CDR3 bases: TGTGCCAGCAGTTTAGTGTCAGTCCGCCTCTACGAGCAGTACTTC.

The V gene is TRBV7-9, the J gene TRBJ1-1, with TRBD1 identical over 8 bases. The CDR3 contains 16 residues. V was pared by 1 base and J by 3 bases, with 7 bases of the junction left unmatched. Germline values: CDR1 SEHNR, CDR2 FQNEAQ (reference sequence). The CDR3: CASSLGDRWGYTEAFF. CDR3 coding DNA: TGTGCCAGCAGCTTAGGGGACAGGTGGGGTTACACTGAAGCTTTCTTT.

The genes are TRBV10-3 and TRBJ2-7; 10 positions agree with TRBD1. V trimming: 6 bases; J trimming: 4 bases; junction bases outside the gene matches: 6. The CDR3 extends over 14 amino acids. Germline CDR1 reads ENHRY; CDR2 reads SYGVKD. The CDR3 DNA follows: TGTGCCATCAGAGGGACAGGGGAACGTTACGAGCAGTACTTC. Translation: CAIRGTGERYEQYF.

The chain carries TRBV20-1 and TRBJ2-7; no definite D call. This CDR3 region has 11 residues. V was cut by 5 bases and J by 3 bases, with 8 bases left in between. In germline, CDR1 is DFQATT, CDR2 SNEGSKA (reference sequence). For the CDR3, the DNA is TGCAGTGCTGTCACCTACTACGAGCAGTACTTC. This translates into CSAVTYYEQYF.

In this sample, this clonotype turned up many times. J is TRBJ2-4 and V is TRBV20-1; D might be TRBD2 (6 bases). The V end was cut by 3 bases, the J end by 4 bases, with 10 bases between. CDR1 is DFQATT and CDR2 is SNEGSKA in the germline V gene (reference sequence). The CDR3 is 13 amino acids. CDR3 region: CSARWDLKNIQYF. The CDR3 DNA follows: TGCAGTGCTAGGTGGGACTTGAAAAACATTCAGTACTTC.

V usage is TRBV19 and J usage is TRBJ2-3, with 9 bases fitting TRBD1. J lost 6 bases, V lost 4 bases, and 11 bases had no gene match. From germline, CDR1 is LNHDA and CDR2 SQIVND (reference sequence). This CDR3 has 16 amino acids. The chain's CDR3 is CASSNRQGDIVDTQYF. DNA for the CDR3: TGTGCCAGTAGTAACCGACAGGGGGATATTGTGGATACGCAGTATTTT.

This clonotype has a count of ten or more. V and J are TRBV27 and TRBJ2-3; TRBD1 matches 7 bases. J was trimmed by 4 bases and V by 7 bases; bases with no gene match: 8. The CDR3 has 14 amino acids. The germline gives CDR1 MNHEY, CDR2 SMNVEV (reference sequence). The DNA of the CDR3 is TGTGCCAGCACCTCAACAGGGGCCCCAGATACGCAGTATTTT. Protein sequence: CASTSTGAPDTQYF.

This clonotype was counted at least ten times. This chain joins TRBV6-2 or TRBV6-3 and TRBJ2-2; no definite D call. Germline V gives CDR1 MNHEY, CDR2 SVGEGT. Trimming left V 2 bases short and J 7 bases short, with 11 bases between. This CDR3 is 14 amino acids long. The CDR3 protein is CASSYAEWIGELFF. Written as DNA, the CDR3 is TGTGCCAGCAGTTACGCCGAGTGGATCGGGGAGCTGTTTTTT.

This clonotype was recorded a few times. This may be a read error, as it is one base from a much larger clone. In DNA, the CDR3 is TGTGCCAGCAGCCGGCCGTCCTACGAGCAGTACTTC. As protein: CASSRPSYEQYF. The chain uses TRBV7-2 and TRBJ2-7; D ambiguous. Between the trimmed V and J ends, which lost 5 bases and 1 base, there was a span of 6 bases. Germline V lookup: CDR1 SGHTA, CDR2 FQGNSA. The CDR3 loop spans 12 amino acids.

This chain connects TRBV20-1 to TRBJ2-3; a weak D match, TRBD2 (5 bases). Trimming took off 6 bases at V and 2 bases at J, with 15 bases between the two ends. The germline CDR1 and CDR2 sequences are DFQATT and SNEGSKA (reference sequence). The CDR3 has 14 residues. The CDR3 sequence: CSAISPGTTDTQYF. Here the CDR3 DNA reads TGCAGTGCCATCAGTCCGGGAACCACAGATACGCAGTATTTT.

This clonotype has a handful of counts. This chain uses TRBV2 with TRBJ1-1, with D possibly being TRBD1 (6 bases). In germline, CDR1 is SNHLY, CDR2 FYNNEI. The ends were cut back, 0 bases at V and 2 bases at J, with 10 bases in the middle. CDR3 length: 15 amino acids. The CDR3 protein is CASSEATGPNTEAFF. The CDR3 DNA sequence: TGTGCCAGCAGTGAAGCCACAGGGCCCAACACTGAAGCTTTCTTT.

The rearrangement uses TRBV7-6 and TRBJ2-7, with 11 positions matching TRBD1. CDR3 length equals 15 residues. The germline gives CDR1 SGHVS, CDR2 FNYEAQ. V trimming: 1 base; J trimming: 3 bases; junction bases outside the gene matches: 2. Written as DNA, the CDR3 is TGTGCCAGCAGCTTAGGGACAGGGGGCGTCTACGAGCAGTACTTC. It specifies CASSLGTGGVYEQYF.

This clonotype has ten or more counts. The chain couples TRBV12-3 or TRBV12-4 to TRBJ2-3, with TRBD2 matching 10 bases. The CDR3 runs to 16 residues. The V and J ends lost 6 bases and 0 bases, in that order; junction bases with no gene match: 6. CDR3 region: CASRDGTSASTDTQYF. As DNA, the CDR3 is TGTGCCAGCAGAGACGGGACTAGCGCTAGCACAGATACGCAGTATTTT.

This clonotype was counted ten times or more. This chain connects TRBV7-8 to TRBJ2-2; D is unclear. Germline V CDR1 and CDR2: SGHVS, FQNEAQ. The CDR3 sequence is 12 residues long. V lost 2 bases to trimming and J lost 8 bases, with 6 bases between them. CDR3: CASSLWAGELFF. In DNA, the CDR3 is TGTGCCAGCAGCTTATGGGCTGGGGAGCTGTTTTTT.

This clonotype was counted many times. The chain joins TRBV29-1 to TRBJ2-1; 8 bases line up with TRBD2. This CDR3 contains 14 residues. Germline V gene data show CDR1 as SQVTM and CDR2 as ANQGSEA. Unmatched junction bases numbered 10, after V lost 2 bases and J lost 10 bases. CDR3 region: CSVEKTGGPWEQFF. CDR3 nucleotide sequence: TGCAGCGTTGAAAAGACGGGAGGGCCATGGGAGCAGTTCTTC.

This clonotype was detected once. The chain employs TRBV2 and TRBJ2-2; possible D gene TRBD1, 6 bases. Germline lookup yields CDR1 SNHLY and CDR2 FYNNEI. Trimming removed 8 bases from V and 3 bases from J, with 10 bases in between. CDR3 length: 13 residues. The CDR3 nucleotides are TGTGCCAGCGCACAGGGAGACACCGGGGAGCTGTTTTTT. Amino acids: CASAQGDTGELFF. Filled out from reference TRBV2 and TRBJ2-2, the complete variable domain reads EPEVTQTPSHQVTQMGQEVILRCVPISNHLYFYWYRQILGQKVEFLVSFYNNEISEKSEIFDDQFSVERPDGSNFTLKIRSTKLEDSAMYFCASAQGDTGELFFGEGSRLTVL.

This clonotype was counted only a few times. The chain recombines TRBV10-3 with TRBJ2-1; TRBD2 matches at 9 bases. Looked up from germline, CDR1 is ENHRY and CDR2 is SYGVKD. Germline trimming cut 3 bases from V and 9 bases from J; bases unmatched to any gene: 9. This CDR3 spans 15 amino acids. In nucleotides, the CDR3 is TGTGCCATCAGTGACGAGGTAGCGGGAGAAATTGAGCAGTTCTTC. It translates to CAISDEVAGEIEQFF.